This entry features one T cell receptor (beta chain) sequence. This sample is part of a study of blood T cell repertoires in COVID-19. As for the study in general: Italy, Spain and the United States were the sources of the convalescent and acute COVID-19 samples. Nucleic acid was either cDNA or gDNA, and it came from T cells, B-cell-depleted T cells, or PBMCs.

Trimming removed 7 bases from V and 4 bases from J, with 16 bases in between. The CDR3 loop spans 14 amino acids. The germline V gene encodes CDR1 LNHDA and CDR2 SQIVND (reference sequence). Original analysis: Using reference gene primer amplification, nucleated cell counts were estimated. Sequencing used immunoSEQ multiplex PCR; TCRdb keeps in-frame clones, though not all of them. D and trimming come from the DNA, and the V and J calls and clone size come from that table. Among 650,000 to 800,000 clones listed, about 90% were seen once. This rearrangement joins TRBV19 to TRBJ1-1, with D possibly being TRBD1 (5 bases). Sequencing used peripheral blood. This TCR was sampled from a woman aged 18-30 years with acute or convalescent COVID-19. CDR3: CASTTGYQLTEAFF. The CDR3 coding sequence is TGTGCCAGTACCACAGGTTACCAACTCACTGAAGCTTTCTTT.